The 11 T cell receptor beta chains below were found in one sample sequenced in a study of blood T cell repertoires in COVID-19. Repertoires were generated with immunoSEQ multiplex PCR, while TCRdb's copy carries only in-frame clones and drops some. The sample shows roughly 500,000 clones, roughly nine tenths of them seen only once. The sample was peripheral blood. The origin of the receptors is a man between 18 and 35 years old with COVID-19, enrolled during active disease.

The CDR3 DNA reads TGTGCCAGCACAGGGGAAACTGAAGCTTTCTTT. Translated, it gives CASTGETEAFF. The chain recombines TRBV6-5 with TRBJ1-1, with D possibly matching TRBD1 (6 bases). This CDR3 region has 11 residues. CDR1 and CDR2 from the germline V gene are MNHEY and SVGAGI. The germline V and J ends were trimmed by 7 bases and 5 bases, with 8 bases remaining between them.

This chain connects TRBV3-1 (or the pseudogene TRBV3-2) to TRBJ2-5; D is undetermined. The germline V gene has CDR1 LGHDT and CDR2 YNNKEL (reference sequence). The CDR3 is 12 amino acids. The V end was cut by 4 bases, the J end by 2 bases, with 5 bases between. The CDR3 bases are TGTGCCAGCAGCCGCGATCAAGAGACCCAGTACTTC. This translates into CASSRDQETQYF.

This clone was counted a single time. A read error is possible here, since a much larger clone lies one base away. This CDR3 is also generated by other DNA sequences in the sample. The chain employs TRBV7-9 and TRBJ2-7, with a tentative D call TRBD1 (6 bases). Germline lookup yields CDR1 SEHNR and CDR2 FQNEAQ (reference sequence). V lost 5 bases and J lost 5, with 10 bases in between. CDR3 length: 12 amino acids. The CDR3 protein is CASSLTGDEQYF. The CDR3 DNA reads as TGTGCCAGCAGCCTGACAGGCGACGAGCAGTACTTC.

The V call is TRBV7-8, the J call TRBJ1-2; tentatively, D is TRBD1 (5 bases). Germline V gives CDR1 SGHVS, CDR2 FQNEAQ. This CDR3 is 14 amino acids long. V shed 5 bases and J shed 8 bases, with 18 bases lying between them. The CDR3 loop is CASSGTRGEQGYTF. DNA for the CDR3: TGTGCCAGCAGCGGTACGCGGGGCGAGCAAGGCTACACCTTC.

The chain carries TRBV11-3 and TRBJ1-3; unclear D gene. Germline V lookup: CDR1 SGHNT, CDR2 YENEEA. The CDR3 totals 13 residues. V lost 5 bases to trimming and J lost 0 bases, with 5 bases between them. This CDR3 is CASSVNSGNTIYF. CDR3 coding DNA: TGTGCCAGCAGCGTCAACTCTGGAAACACCATATATTTT.

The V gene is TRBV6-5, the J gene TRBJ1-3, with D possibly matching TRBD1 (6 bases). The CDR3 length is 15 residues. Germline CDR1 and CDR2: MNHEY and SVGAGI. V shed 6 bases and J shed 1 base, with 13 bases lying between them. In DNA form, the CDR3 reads TGTGCCAGCAGCGCCTTGACAGGTTCTGGAAACACCATATATTTT. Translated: CASSALTGSGNTIYF.

CDR3 DNA: TGTGCCAGCAGCCCGATGACAGGGGGGAATGCCGGGGAGCTGTTTTTT. It yields the protein CASSPMTGGNAGELFF. The chain couples TRBV5-4 to TRBJ2-2; 9 positions agree with TRBD1. The CDR3 consists of 16 residues. With 4 bases clipped from V and 6 bases from J, the junction kept 10 bases outside the gene matches. Germline loops: CDR1 SGHNT, CDR2 YYREEE (reference sequence).

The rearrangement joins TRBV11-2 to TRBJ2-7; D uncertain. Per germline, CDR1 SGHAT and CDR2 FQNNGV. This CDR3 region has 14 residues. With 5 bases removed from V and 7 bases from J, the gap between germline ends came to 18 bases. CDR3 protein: CASSRTTQGPEQYF. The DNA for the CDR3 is TGTGCCAGCAGCCGAACGACTCAAGGCCCAGAGCAGTACTTC.

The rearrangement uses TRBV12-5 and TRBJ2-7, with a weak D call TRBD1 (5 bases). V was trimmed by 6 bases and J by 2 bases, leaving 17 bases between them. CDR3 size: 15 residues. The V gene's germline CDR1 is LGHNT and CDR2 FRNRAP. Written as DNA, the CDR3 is TGTGCTAGTGGGGGGTTAGGGGCCGTTACCTACGAGCAGTACTTC. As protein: CASGGLGAVTYEQYF.

CDR3 region: CASSQTLDSSYEQYF. In DNA form, the CDR3 reads TGTGCCAGCAGCCAAACCCTTGACAGCTCCTACGAGCAGTACTTC. This chain joins TRBV7-9 and TRBJ2-7, with D perhaps TRBD1 (5 bases). V dropped 5 bases and J dropped 0 bases, with 14 bases sitting between them. Looked up from germline, CDR1 is SEHNR and CDR2 is FQNEAQ (reference sequence). The CDR3 totals 15 residues.

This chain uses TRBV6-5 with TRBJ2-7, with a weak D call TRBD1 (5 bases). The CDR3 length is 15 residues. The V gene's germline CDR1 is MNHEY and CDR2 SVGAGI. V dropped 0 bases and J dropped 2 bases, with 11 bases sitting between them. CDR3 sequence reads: CASSYSYLGAYEQYF. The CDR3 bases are TGTGCCAGCAGTTACTCGTACCTAGGGGCCTACGAGCAGTACTTC.